These 29 T cell receptor beta chains originate from one sample sequenced in a study of cytotoxic CD8 clonotypes in ibrutinib-treated CLL. Assay: immunoSEQ multiplex PCR; the TCRdb copy retains only in-frame clones and omits some. The table records tens of thousands of clones, 49% of them present only once. The source material was PBMCs, sampled before ibrutinib treatment. These receptors originate from a human donor with chronic lymphocytic leukemia.

CDR3 amino acids: CASSESPGGRNEQFF. The CDR3 bases are TGCGCCAGCAGTGAAAGTCCAGGGGGCCGCAATGAGCAGTTCTTC. The chain joins TRBV10-1 to TRBJ2-1; TRBD1 matches 8 bases. Trimming cost V 3 bases and J 6 bases; bases outside gene matches: 7. The germline V gene encodes CDR1 WNHNN and CDR2 SYGVQD (reference sequence). The CDR3 spans 15 residues.

On this clone: Other nucleotide sequences from this sample produce the same CDR3. V is TRBV29-1 and J is TRBJ1-4; D remains unclear. CDR1 and CDR2 (germline): SQVTM, ANQGSEA. CDR3 size: 13 residues. V lost 0 bases, J lost 4 bases, and 6 bases lay in between. The CDR3 DNA reads as TGCAGCGTTGAAGATCGGGGTAATGAAAAACTGTTTTTT. Amino acids: CSVEDRGNEKLFF.

The chain couples TRBV9 to TRBJ2-7, with TRBD2 identical over 10 bases. V was pared by 0 bases and J by 4 bases, with 10 bases of the junction left unmatched. The germline V gene has CDR1 SGDLS and CDR2 YYNGEE. CDR3 length: 17 residues. The CDR3 DNA follows: TGTGCCAGCAGCGTAGGGCCACTAGCGGGGATTGGGTACGAGCAGTACTTC. Translation: CASSVGPLAGIGYEQYF.

This chain connects TRBV28 to TRBJ2-7; perhaps D is TRBD1 or TRBD2 (5 bases each). The CDR3 sequence is 17 residues long. V gave up 1 base and J gave up 3 bases, with 19 bases separating them. Per germline, CDR1 MDHEN and CDR2 SYDVKM. DNA of the CDR3: TGTGCCAGCAGTTTATTAGACGCGAGGGGAAGGAACTACGAGCAGTACTTC. Amino acid sequence: CASSLLDARGRNYEQYF.

This clone was recorded a few times. The rearrangement uses TRBV5-1 and TRBJ2-5; a weak D match, TRBD2 (6 bases). The CDR3 spans 13 residues. V shed 4 bases and J shed 5 bases, with 12 bases lying between them. Germline-derived CDR1 and CDR2 are SGHRS and YFSETQ. The CDR3 sequence is CASSTWGRETQYF. The CDR3 DNA reads as TGCGCCAGCAGCACTTGGGGGAGGGAGACCCAGTACTTC.

The chain combines TRBV7-9 with TRBJ1-1; no firm D call. V was trimmed by 4 bases and J by 0 bases, leaving 15 bases between them. This CDR3 spans 16 amino acids. The germline CDR1 and CDR2 sequences are SEHNR and FQNEAQ (reference sequence). CDR3 residues: CASSSDGSGMNTEAFF. The CDR3 DNA is TGTGCCAGCAGCTCCGATGGCTCGGGCATGAACACTGAAGCTTTCTTT. The variable domain in full, with the rest retrieved from reference TRBV7-9 and TRBJ1-1, is DTGVSQNPRHKITKRGQNVTFRCDPISEHNRLYWYRQTLGQGPEFLTYFQNEAQLEKSRLLSDRFSAERPKGSFSTLEIQRTEQGDSAMYLCASSSDGSGMNTEAFFGQGTRLTVV.

This CDR3 reads CASTGGASRSTGELFF. For the CDR3, the DNA is TGCGCCAGCACGGGAGGGGCGTCCCGTTCCACCGGGGAGCTGTTTTTT. The chain carries TRBV5-1 and TRBJ2-2, with 8 bases identical to TRBD2. The CDR3 sequence is 16 residues long. CDR1 and CDR2 (germline): SGHRS, YFSETQ. Unmatched junction bases numbered 11, after V lost 6 bases and J lost 4 bases. The full variable domain, completed using reference TRBV5-1 and TRBJ2-2, is KAGVTQTPRYLIKTRGQQVTLSCSPISGHRSVSWYQQTPGQGLQFLFEYFSETQRNKGNFPGRFSGRQFSNSRSEMNVSTLELGDSALYLCASTGGASRSTGELFFGEGSRLTVL.

The V and J genes are TRBV9 and TRBJ2-1; 9 positions agree with TRBD2. V lost 6 bases and J lost 9; bases outside the gene matches: 10. Germline-derived CDR1 and CDR2 are SGDLS and YYNGEE. This CDR3 is built from 14 residues. The CDR3 sequence is CASNPGGGALEQFF. CDR3 nucleotides: TGTGCCAGCAACCCGGGCGGGGGGGCCCTTGAGCAGTTCTTC.

This clone was detected only a few times. The chain links TRBV9 to TRBJ2-1; perhaps TRBD1 as D (5 bases). Trimming took off 3 bases at V and 12 bases at J, with 13 bases between the two ends. The CDR3 consists of 12 residues. Germline V gene lookup returns CDR1 SGDLS and CDR2 YYNGEE. CDR3: CASSAPTDRQFF. The CDR3 region has the DNA TGTGCCAGCAGCGCACCGACTGACAGGCAGTTCTTC.

CDR3 coding DNA: TGCGCCAGCAGCCCCGGACAGGTCTCCTACGAGCAGTACTTC. It encodes CASSPGQVSYEQYF. The V gene is TRBV5-1, the J gene TRBJ2-7; 7 bases align to TRBD1. This CDR3 is 14 amino acids long. J lost 0 bases, V lost 4 bases, and 4 bases had no gene match. From germline, CDR1 is SGHRS and CDR2 YFSETQ.

The chain uses TRBV7-9 and TRBJ1-5, with 8 bases matching TRBD1. J lost 7 bases, V lost 8 bases, and 4 bases had no gene match. The CDR3 consists of 12 residues. The germline V gene encodes CDR1 SEHNR and CDR2 FQNEAQ (reference sequence). CDR3 residues: CASGQGGQPQHF. The DNA for the CDR3 is TGTGCCAGCGGACAGGGAGGCCAGCCCCAGCATTTT. Combining the CDR3 with reference TRBV7-9 and TRBJ1-5 gives the whole variable domain DTGVSQNPRHKITKRGQNVTFRCDPISEHNRLYWYRQTLGQGPEFLTYFQNEAQLEKSRLLSDRFSAERPKGSFSTLEIQRTEQGDSAMYLCASGQGGQPQHFGDGTRLSIL.

Ten or more counts support this clone. CDR3 loop: CASSPGGANYGYTF. CDR3 nucleotides: TGTGCCAGCAGCCCGGGGGGAGCTAACTATGGCTACACCTTC. This chain connects TRBV7-3 to TRBJ1-2; TRBD1 might be the D (5 bases). V lost 5 bases to trimming and J lost 0 bases, with 10 bases between them. Germline lookup yields CDR1 SGHTA and CDR2 FQGTGA. The CDR3 is 14 residues long.

CDR3: CASSYWGAGLETEAFF. The CDR3 region has the DNA TGTGCCAGCAGTTATTGGGGGGCGGGTTTGGAGACTGAAGCTTTCTTT. The V gene is TRBV6-5, the J gene TRBJ1-1; D possibly corresponds to TRBD1 (6 bases). Trimming took 3 bases from V and 5 from J, leaving 19 bases between them. Germline V CDR1 and CDR2: MNHEY, SVGAGI. CDR3 size: 16 residues.

V usage is TRBV7-9 and J usage is TRBJ2-7, with 14 bases identical to TRBD2. There are 16 residues in the CDR3. The V gene's germline CDR1 is SEHNR and CDR2 FQNEAQ (reference sequence). With 5 bases clipped from V and 6 bases from J, the junction kept 9 bases outside the gene matches. Here the CDR3 DNA reads TGTGCCAGCAGCGACCGGTCGGGACTAGCGGGGGCCGAGCAGTACTTC. Translated: CASSDRSGLAGAEQYF. The full variable domain, its missing parts supplied by reference TRBV7-9 and TRBJ2-7, is DTGVSQNPRHKITKRGQNVTFRCDPISEHNRLYWYRQTLGQGPEFLTYFQNEAQLEKSRLLSDRFSAERPKGSFSTLEIQRTEQGDSAMYLCASSDRSGLAGAEQYFGPGTRLTVT.

V usage is TRBV5-5 and J usage is TRBJ1-2; D might be TRBD1 (6 bases). V shed 1 base and J shed 0 bases, with 16 bases lying between them. This CDR3 has 17 amino acids. In germline, CDR1 is SGHKS, CDR2 YYEKEE (reference sequence). This CDR3 is CASSLLDRPVTNYGYTF. The CDR3 DNA reads as TGTGCCAGCAGCTTGCTCGACAGGCCGGTAACTAACTATGGCTACACCTTC. Full variable domain (missing parts from reference TRBV5-5 and TRBJ1-2): DAGVTQSPTHLIKTRGQQVTLRCSPISGHKSVSWYQQVLGQGPQFIFQYYEKEERGRGNFPDRFSARQFPNYSSELNVNALLLGDSALYLCASSLLDRPVTNYGYTFGSGTRLTVV.

V usage is TRBV5-1 and J usage is TRBJ2-3; 9 nucleotides line up with TRBD2. V gave up 0 bases and J gave up 5 bases; unmatched junction bases: 13. Germline V gives CDR1 SGHRS, CDR2 YFSETQ. The CDR3 is 18 residues long. The CDR3 coding sequence is TGCGCCAGCAGCTTGGCCGTAAGACTAGCGGCCGCTGGAGATACGCAGTATTTT. It specifies CASSLAVRLAAAGDTQYF.

The CDR3 coding sequence is TGTGCCAGCAGAGAGGGACTGGCGAGCTCCTACGAGCAGTACTTC. Residues: CASREGLASSYEQYF. The rearrangement joins TRBV2 to TRBJ2-7; D is perhaps TRBD2 (6 bases). CDR1 is SNHLY and CDR2 is FYNNEI in the germline V gene. V was clipped by 6 bases and J by 0 bases, with 15 bases between them. CDR3 length equals 15 residues.

This clone was picked up a small number of times. This CDR3 is also generated by other DNA sequences in the sample. The chain carries TRBV7-3 and TRBJ1-6, with D possibly matching TRBD1 (5 bases). CDR1 is SGHTA and CDR2 is FQGTGA in the germline V gene. V was cut by 2 bases and J by 10 bases, with 12 bases left in between. This CDR3 region has 14 residues. DNA of the CDR3: TGTGCCAGCAGCTTAGGTGGGGCTGGATCACCCCTCCACTTT. This codes for CASSLGGAGSPLHF.

This clone was seen at least ten times. V is TRBV7-2 and J is TRBJ1-6; 9 positions agree with TRBD1. Looked up from germline, CDR1 is SGHTA and CDR2 is FQGNSA. CDR3 length: 15 amino acids. V lost 5 bases, J lost 8 bases, and 7 bases stayed unmatched. The CDR3: CASSVTGGRDSPLHF. Here the CDR3 DNA reads TGTGCCAGCAGCGTGACAGGGGGGAGGGATTCACCCCTCCACTTT.

The chain is built from TRBV28 and TRBJ2-5, with D maybe TRBD2 (5 bases). The V gene lost 8 bases and the J gene lost 5 bases, with 15 bases spanning the gap. Germline V gene lookup returns CDR1 MDHEN and CDR2 SYDVKM. The CDR3 contains 13 residues. The chain's CDR3 is CASSSPGYETQYF. CDR3 DNA: TGTGCCAGCTCCTCCCCGGGGTACGAGACCCAGTACTTC.

The V gene is TRBV10-3, the J gene TRBJ1-1, with D maybe TRBD1 (5 bases). With 4 bases removed from V and 3 bases from J, the gap between germline ends came to 6 bases. Germline CDR1 and CDR2: ENHRY and SYGVKD. This CDR3 region has 12 residues. The CDR3 spells CAISGGDTEAFF. The CDR3 DNA sequence: TGTGCCATCAGTGGGGGGGACACTGAAGCTTTCTTT.

V usage is TRBV25-1 and J usage is TRBJ2-7; D tentatively reads TRBD1 or TRBD2 (6 bases each). There are 13 residues in the CDR3. With 4 bases removed from V and 6 bases from J, the gap between germline ends came to 13 bases. Germline loops: CDR1 MGHDK, CDR2 SYGVNS. The CDR3 region has the DNA TGTGCCAGCAGTGCAGGGGACTTCTCCGAGCAGTACTTC. As protein: CASSAGDFSEQYF.

The rearrangement links TRBV27 to TRBJ1-5; D gene unclear. The germline V and J ends were trimmed by 3 bases and 2 bases, with 11 bases remaining between them. The CDR3 has 15 residues. Germline V gives CDR1 MNHEY, CDR2 SMNVEV (reference sequence). This CDR3 reads CASSFSSGGNQPQHF. In nucleotides, the CDR3 is TGTGCCAGCAGTTTCTCCTCTGGCGGCAATCAGCCCCAGCATTTT.

The rearrangement joins TRBV11-2 to TRBJ2-2; the D is unclear. The V end lost 5 bases, the J end lost 1 base, and 5 bases lay between the germline ends. Germline loops: CDR1 SGHAT, CDR2 FQNNGV. CDR3 length equals 13 residues. The CDR3 loop reads CASSAQNTGELFF. CDR3 bases: TGTGCCAGCAGCGCCCAGAACACCGGGGAGCTGTTTTTT.

This clone was picked up a small number of times. The rearrangement uses TRBV14 and TRBJ2-1; TRBD2 aligns across 7 bases. Unmatched junction bases numbered 8, after V lost 3 bases and J lost 0 bases. CDR1 and CDR2 from the germline V gene are SGHDN and FVKESK. The CDR3 loop spans 17 amino acids. This CDR3 reads CASSHQRLALSYNEQFF. The CDR3 DNA sequence: TGTGCCAGCAGCCACCAACGACTAGCCCTCTCCTACAATGAGCAGTTCTTC.

This clone was observed a few times. The chain joins TRBV27 to TRBJ2-5; 7 bases agree with TRBD2. The germline CDR1 and CDR2 sequences are MNHEY and SMNVEV (reference sequence). V was clipped by 1 base and J by 5 bases; unmatched bases: 4. This CDR3 has 14 residues. CDR3: CASSLLVGGETQYF. The DNA for the CDR3 is TGTGCCAGCAGTTTATTGGTGGGAGGGGAGACCCAGTACTTC.

The rearrangement uses TRBV5-6 and TRBJ2-1; possibly TRBD1 for D (6 bases). Germline CDR1 and CDR2: SGHDT and YYEEEE. V lost 0 bases and J lost 5, with 12 bases in between. This CDR3 contains 15 residues. The CDR3: CASSLGQATNNEQFF. The CDR3 DNA sequence: TGTGCCAGCAGCTTGGGACAGGCGACAAACAATGAGCAGTTCTTC.

The chain couples TRBV6-6 to TRBJ1-6, with a tentative D call TRBD1 (5 bases). This CDR3 contains 15 residues. Trimming cost V 2 bases and J 3 bases, with 8 bases left between them. Looked up from germline, CDR1 is MNHNY and CDR2 is SVGAGI (reference sequence). The CDR3 here is CASSYIDSYNSPLHF. As DNA, the CDR3 is TGTGCCAGCAGTTACATCGACAGCTATAATTCACCCCTCCACTTT.

The chain employs TRBV28 and TRBJ1-5; 11 positions agree with TRBD1. CDR3 size: 13 residues. The ends lost 5 bases at V and 7 bases at J; junction bases unmatched: 1. Germline loops: CDR1 MDHEN, CDR2 SYDVKM. CDR3 amino acids: CASSRTGGQPQHF. In nucleotides, the CDR3 is TGTGCCAGCAGTCGGACAGGGGGCCAGCCCCAGCATTTT.